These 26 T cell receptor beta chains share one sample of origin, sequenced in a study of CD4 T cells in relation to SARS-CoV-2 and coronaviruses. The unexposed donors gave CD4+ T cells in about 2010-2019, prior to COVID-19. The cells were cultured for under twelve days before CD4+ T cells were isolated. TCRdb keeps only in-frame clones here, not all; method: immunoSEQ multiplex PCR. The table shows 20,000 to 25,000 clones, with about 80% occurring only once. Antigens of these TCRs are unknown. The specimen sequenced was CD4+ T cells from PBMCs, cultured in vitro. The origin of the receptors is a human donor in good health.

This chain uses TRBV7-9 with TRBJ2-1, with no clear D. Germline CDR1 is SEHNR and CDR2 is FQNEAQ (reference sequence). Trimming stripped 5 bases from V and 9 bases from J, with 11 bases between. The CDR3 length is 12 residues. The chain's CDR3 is CASSGERGEQFF. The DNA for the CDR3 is TGTGCCAGCAGCGGAGAGCGCGGTGAGCAGTTCTTC.

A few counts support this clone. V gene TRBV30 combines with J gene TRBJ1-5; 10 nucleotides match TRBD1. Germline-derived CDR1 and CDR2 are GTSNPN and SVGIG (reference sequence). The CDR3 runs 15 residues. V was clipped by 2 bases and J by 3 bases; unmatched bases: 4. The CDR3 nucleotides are TGTGCCTGGAGTACGACAGGGGGCAACAATCAGCCCCAGCATTTT. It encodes CAWSTTGGNNQPQHF.

The DNA of the CDR3 is TGTGCCAGTACCCGGGACAGGTGGAACACTGAAGCTTTCTTT. Encoded protein: CASTRDRWNTEAFF. V is TRBV5-8 and J is TRBJ1-1, with 8 bases matching TRBD1. This CDR3 spans 14 amino acids. Germline V gene data show CDR1 as SGHTS and CDR2 as YDEGEE. J gave up 1 base and V 8 bases, and 7 bases lay outside the gene matches.

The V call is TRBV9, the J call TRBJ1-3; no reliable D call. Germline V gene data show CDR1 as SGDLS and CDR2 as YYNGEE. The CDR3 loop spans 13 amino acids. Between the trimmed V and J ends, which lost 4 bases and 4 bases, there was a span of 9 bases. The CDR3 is CASSNQPGNTIYF. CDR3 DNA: TGTGCCAGCAGCAACCAGCCAGGAAACACCATATATTTT. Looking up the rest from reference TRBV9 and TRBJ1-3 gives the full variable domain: DSGVTQTPKHLITATGQRVTLRCSPRSGDLSVYWYQQSLDQGLQFLIQYYNGEERAKGNILERFSAQQFPDLHSELNLSSLELGDSALYFCASSNQPGNTIYFGEGSWLTVV.

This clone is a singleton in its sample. The CDR3 loop reads CASSESVGQGYGYTF. In DNA, the CDR3 is TGTGCCAGCAGTGAATCTGTCGGGCAGGGGTATGGCTACACCTTC. This chain links TRBV2 with TRBJ1-2; perhaps TRBD1 as D (6 bases). The CDR3 contains 15 residues. The V and J ends lost 2 bases and 5 bases respectively, with 15 bases between them. In germline, CDR1 is SNHLY, CDR2 FYNNEI. Filled out from reference TRBV2 and TRBJ1-2, the complete variable domain reads EPEVTQTPSHQVTQMGQEVILRCVPISNHLYFYWYRQILGQKVEFLVSFYNNEISEKSEIFDDQFSVERPDGSNFTLKIRSTKLEDSAMYFCASSESVGQGYGYTFGSGTRLTVV.

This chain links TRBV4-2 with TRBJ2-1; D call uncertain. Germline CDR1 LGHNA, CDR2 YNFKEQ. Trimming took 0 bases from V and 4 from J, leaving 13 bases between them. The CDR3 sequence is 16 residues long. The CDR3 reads CASSQDPQPPYNEQFF. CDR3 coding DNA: TGTGCCAGCAGCCAAGATCCCCAGCCGCCGTACAATGAGCAGTTCTTC.

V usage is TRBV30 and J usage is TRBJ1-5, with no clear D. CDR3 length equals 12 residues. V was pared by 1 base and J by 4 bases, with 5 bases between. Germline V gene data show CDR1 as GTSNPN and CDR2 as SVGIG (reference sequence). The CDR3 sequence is CAWSGQNQPQHF. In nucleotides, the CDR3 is TGTGCCTGGAGTGGACAAAATCAGCCCCAGCATTTT.

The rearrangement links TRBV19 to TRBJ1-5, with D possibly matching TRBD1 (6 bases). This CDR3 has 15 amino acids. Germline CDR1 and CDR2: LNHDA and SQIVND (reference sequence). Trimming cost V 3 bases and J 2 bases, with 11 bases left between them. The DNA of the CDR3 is TGTGCCAGTAGTATTGGCGGGGGCGGCAATCAGCCCCAGCATTTT. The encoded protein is CASSIGGGGNQPQHF.

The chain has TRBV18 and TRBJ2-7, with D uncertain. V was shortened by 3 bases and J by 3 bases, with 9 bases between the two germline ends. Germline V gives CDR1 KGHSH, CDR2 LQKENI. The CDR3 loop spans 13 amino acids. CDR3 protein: CASSPSINYEQYF. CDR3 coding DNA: TGTGCCAGCTCACCCTCGATCAACTACGAGCAGTACTTC.

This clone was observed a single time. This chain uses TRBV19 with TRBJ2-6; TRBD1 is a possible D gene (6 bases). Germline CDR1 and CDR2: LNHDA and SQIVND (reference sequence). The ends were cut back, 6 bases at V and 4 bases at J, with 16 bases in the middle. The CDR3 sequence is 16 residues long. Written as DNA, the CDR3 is TGTGCCAGTAGACACCTACAGGGTACCGGGGCCAACGTCCTGACTTTC. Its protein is CASRHLQGTGANVLTF. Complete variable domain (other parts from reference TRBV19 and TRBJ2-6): DGGITQSPKYLFRKEGQNVTLSCEQNLNHDAMYWYRQDPGQGLRLIYYSQIVNDFQKGDIAEGYSVSREKKESFPLTVTSAQKNPTAFYLCASRHLQGTGANVLTFGAGSRLTVL.

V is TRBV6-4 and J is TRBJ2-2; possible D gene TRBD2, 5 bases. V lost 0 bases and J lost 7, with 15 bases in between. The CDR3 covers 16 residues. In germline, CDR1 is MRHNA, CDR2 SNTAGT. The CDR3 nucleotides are TGTGCCAGCAGTGACTCCTCCAGAGGGTACCTCGGGGAGCTGTTTTTT. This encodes CASSDSSRGYLGELFF.

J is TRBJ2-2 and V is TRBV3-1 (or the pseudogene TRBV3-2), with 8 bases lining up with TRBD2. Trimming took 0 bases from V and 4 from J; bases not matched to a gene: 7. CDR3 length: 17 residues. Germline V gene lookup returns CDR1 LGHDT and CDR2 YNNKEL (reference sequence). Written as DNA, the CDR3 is TGTGCCAGCAGCCAAGACTACGGGAGGGCCGTCACCGGGGAGCTGTTTTTT. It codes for CASSQDYGRAVTGELFF.

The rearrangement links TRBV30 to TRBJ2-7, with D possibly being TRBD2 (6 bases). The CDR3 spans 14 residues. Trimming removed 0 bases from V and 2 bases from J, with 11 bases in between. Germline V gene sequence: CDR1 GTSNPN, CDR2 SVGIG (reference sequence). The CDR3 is CAWSVRDRPYEQYF. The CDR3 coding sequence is TGTGCCTGGAGTGTGCGGGACCGTCCCTACGAGCAGTACTTC.

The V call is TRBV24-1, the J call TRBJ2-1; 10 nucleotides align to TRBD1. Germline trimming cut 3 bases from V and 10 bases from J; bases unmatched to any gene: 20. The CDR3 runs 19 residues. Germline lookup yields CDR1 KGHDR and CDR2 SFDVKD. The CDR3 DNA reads TGTGCCACCAGTGATCCAAGCCACCCCAGGACAGGGGGGATCTACGAGCAGTTCTTC. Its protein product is CATSDPSHPRTGGIYEQFF.

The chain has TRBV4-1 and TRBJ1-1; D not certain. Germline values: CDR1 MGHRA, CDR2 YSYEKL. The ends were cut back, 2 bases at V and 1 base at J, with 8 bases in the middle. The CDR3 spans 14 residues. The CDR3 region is CASSQPKENTEAFF. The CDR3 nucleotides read TGCGCCAGCAGCCAACCCAAAGAGAACACTGAAGCTTTCTTT.

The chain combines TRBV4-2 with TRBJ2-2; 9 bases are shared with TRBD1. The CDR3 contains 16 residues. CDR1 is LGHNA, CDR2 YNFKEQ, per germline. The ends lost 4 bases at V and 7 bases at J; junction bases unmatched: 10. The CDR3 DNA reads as TGTGCCAGCAGCCCCCGTCAACAGGGGGCAGTCGGGGAGCTGTTTTTT. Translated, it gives CASSPRQQGAVGELFF.

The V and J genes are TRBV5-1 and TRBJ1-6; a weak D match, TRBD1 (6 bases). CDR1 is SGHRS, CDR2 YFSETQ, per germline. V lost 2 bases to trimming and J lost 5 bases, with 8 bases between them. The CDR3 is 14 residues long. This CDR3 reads CASSFGQNNSPLHF. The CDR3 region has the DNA TGCGCCAGCAGCTTTGGACAGAATAATTCACCCCTCCACTTT.

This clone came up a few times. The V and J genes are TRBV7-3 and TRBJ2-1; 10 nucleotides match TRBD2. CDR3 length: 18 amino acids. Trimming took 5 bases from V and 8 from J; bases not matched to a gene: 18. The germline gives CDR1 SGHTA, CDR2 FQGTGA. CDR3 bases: TGTGCCAGCAGCCCCCGGTCCCCACTAGCGGGACCCCGGGATGAGCAGTTCTTC. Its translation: CASSPRSPLAGPRDEQFF.

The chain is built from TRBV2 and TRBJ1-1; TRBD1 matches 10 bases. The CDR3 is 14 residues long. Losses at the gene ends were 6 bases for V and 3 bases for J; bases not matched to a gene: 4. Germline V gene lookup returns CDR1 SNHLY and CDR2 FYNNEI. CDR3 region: CASRGQGVYTEAFF. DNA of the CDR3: TGTGCCAGCAGAGGACAGGGGGTTTACACTGAAGCTTTCTTT.

The CDR3 protein is CASSPQYARSYEQYF. CDR3 nucleotide sequence: TGTGCCAGCAGTCCGCAATACGCCAGAAGCTACGAGCAGTACTTC. The chain uses TRBV28 and TRBJ2-7, with unresolved D. V was clipped by 5 bases and J by 3 bases, with 17 bases between them. The CDR3 spans 15 residues. Germline assignment: CDR1 MDHEN and CDR2 SYDVKM.

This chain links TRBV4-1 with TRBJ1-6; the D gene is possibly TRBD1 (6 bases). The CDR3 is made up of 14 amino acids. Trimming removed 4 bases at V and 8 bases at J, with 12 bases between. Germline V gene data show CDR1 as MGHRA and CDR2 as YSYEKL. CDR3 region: CASSPEGVDSPLHF. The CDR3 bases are TGCGCCAGCAGCCCTGAGGGGGTGGATTCACCCCTCCACTTT.

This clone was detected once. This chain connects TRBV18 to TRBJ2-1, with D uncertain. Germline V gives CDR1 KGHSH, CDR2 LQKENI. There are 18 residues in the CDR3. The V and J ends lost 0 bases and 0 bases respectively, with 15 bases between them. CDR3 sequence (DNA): TGTGCCAGCTCACCACCTTTCGAGACAATGAGCTCCTACAATGAGCAGTTCTTC. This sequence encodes CASSPPFETMSSYNEQFF.

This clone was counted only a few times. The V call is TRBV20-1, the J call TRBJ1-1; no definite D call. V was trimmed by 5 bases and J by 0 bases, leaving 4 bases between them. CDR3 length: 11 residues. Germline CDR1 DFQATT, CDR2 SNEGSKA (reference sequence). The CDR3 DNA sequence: TGCAGTGCTCAAGTGAACACTGAAGCTTTCTTT. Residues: CSAQVNTEAFF.

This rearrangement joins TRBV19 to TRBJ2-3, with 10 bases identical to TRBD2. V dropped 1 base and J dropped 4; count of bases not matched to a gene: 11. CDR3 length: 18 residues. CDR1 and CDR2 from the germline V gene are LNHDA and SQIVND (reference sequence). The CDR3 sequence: CASSIGPLSGRASDTQYF. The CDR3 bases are TGTGCCAGTAGTATAGGACCCCTAAGCGGGAGGGCCTCAGATACGCAGTATTTT.

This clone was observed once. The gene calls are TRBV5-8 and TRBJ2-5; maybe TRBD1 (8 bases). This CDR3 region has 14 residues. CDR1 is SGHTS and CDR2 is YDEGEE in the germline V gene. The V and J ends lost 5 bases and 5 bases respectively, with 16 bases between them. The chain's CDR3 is CASRDREGSETQYF. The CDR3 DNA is TGTGCCAGCAGGGACAGGGAGGGTTCGGAGACCCAGTACTTC.

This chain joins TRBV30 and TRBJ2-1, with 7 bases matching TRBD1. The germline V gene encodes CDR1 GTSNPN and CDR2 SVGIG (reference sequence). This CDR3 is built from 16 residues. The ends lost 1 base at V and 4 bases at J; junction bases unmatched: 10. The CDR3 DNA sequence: TGTGCCTGGAGTGCCCCGCAGGGGGTTTCATACAATGAGCAGTTCTTC. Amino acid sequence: CAWSAPQGVSYNEQFF.